This T cell receptor (beta chain) originates from a study of shared clonotypes between healthy human individuals. This CDR3 is built from 14 residues. Germline lookup yields CDR1 LGHNA and CDR2 YNFKEQ. V trimming: 4 bases; J trimming: 3 bases; junction bases outside the gene matches: 2. Produced via immunoSEQ multiplex PCR; TCRdb's table is partial and in-frame only. The sample records a few hundred thousand clones, approximately 96% being singletons. The rearrangement links TRBV4-2 to TRBJ2-7, with TRBD2 matching over 11 bases. Sequencing input: memory CD8+ T cells sorted from blood. Subset meaning: CD45RO+ cells pooled with CCR7-negative TemRA cells. The receptor comes from a young man in good health. The CDR3 DNA reads as TGTGCCAGCAGCCCCGGGACTAGCGGCTACGAGCAGTACTTC. The encoded protein is CASSPGTSGYEQYF.